The sequence of this T cell receptor beta chain was determined in a study of cytomegalovirus exposure and HLA in healthy donors. With V trimmed by 8 bases and J by 11 bases, 9 bases remained unmatched. Germline V gene data show CDR1 as LNHDA and CDR2 as SQIVND (reference sequence). This CDR3 spans 12 amino acids. Profiling relied on immunoSEQ multiplex PCR, and the TCRdb table lists in-frame clones only, not all of them. The table includes 120,000 or so clones, approximately 92% detected once. This chain links TRBV19 with TRBJ1-1; 9 bases line up with TRBD1. The sample was PBMCs. The sequence was collected from a young woman in good health and CMV-seronegative. CDR3 in amino acids: CASAQGAGVAFF. CDR3 nucleotide sequence: TGTGCCAGTGCACAGGGGGCTGGGGTGGCTTTCTTT.